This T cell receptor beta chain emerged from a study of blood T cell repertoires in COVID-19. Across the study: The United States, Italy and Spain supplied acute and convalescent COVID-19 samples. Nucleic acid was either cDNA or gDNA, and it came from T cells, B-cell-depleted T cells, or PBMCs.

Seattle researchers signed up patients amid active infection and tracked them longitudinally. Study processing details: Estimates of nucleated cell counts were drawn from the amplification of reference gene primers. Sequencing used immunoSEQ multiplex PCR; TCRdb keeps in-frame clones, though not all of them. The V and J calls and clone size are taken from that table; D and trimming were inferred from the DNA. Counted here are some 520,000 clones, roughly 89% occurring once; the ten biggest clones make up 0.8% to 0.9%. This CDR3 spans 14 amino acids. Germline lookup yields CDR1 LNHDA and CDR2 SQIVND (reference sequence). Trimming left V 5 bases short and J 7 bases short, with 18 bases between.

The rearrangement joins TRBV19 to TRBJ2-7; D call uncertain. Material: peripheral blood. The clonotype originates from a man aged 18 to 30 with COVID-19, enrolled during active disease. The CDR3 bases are TGTGCCAGTAGTCTCCCTCCGGCGAGGAGAGAGCAGTACTTC. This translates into CASSLPPARREQYF.